Following are 11 T cell receptor beta chains from one sample sequenced in a study of OX40 agonist ivuxolimab in advanced cancers. The data were produced by immunoSEQ multiplex PCR, yet TCRdb's version contains in-frame clones alone and is incomplete. This sample has 80,000 to 85,000 clones, with around 83% found just once. The material sequenced was CD4+ or CD8+ T cells sorted from blood, taken in a trial of the OX40 agonist ivuxolimab. The receptors derive from an adult with an advanced solid tumor such as melanoma, head and neck, liver or kidney cancer.

The CDR3 reads CASSQDRTDSYEQYF. The CDR3 DNA reads TGTGCCAGCAGCCAGGACAGGACTGACTCCTACGAGCAGTACTTC. The gene calls are TRBV4-2 and TRBJ2-7; 7 bases match TRBD1. Germline trimming cut 3 bases from V and 0 bases from J; bases unmatched to any gene: 5. CDR3 size: 15 residues. Germline loops: CDR1 LGHNA, CDR2 YNFKEQ.

J is TRBJ2-3 and V is TRBV15, with 8 bases fitting TRBD1. This CDR3 has 14 amino acids. The J segment lost 11 bases and the V segment lost 0 bases, leaving 7 bases of the junction unmatched. Per germline, CDR1 LNHNV and CDR2 YYDKDF (reference sequence). CDR3 region: CATSRDLGTGQQYF. The CDR3 DNA sequence: TGTGCCACCAGCAGAGATTTAGGGACAGGCCAGCAGTATTTT.

The chain has TRBV6-1 and TRBJ1-6; tentative D call: TRBD1 (6 bases). From germline, CDR1 is MNHNS and CDR2 SASEGT. The CDR3 spans 14 residues. Trimming shortened V by 6 bases and J by 5 bases, and 11 bases separated the two germline ends. CDR3 DNA: TGTGCCAGCAGAAAAACAGGGAATAATTCACCCCTCCACTTT. Amino acids: CASRKTGNNSPLHF.

This clone was found a few times. V is TRBV7-2 and J is TRBJ1-3, with 7 bases that match TRBD1. The CDR3 has 15 residues. J lost 0 bases, V lost 5 bases, and 4 bases had no gene match. CDR1 is SGHTA and CDR2 is FQGNSA in the germline V gene. The CDR3 region has the DNA TGTGCCAGCAGCACTACAGGGGACTCTGGAAACACCATATATTTT. Its protein product is CASSTTGDSGNTIYF.

This clone was recorded once. This chain connects TRBV16 to TRBJ1-2; the D gene is possibly TRBD1 (5 bases). Germline CDR1 and CDR2: KGHSY and FQNENV. Trimming removed 0 bases at V and 6 bases at J, with 11 bases between. The length of the CDR3 is 14 residues. In nucleotides, the CDR3 is TGTGCCAGCAGCCAATCAACCGGGGGTGATGGCTACACCTTC. Its protein is CASSQSTGGDGYTF. The whole variable domain, remainder taken from reference TRBV16 and TRBJ1-2, is GEEVAQTPKHLVRGEGQKAKLYCAPIKGHSYVFWYQQVLKNEFKFLISFQNENVFDETGMPKERFSAKCLPNSPCSLEIQATKLEDSAVYFCASSQSTGGDGYTFGSGTRLTVV.

The V gene is TRBV19, the J gene TRBJ2-7; the D gene is possibly TRBD2 (6 bases). The length of the CDR3 is 15 residues. Germline loops: CDR1 LNHDA, CDR2 SQIVND (reference sequence). V was pared by 0 bases and J by 0 bases, with 9 bases between. CDR3 residues: CASSIDGGSSYEQYF. The CDR3 DNA follows: TGTGCCAGTAGTATAGATGGGGGGAGCTCCTACGAGCAGTACTTC.

This clone was found a few times. The rearrangement joins TRBV11-2 to TRBJ1-1; D unresolved. Looked up from germline, CDR1 is SGHAT and CDR2 is FQNNGV. The germline V and J ends were trimmed by 2 bases and 5 bases, with 3 bases remaining between them. The CDR3 contains 11 residues. The CDR3 DNA reads as TGTGCCAGCAGCTTATGGACTGAAGCTTTCTTT. Translation: CASSLWTEAFF.

The rearrangement joins TRBV14 to TRBJ1-4, with TRBD1 as a possible D gene (5 bases). Germline CDR1 and CDR2: SGHDN and FVKESK. V lost 4 bases, J lost 4 bases, and 16 bases lay in between. CDR3 length equals 16 residues. The CDR3, as DNA: TGTGCCAGCAGCCTTTGGGACGGGGTTTATAATGAAAAACTGTTTTTT. This codes for CASSLWDGVYNEKLFF. Together with reference TRBV14 and TRBJ1-4, the CDR3 gives the full variable domain: EAGVTQFPSHSVIEKGQTVTLRCDPISGHDNLYWYRRVMGKEIKFLLHFVKESKQDESGMPNNRFLAERTGGTYSTLKVQPAELEDSGVYFCASSLWDGVYNEKLFFGSGTQLSVL.

This clone has only a few counts. V usage is TRBV14 and J usage is TRBJ1-1; no reliable D call. The CDR3 sequence is 13 residues long. Germline CDR1 and CDR2: SGHDN and FVKESK. V gave up 9 bases and J gave up 1 base, with 12 bases separating them. In DNA form, the CDR3 reads TGTGCCAGTAGACCCTTCCCGAACACTGAAGCTTTCTTT. As protein: CASRPFPNTEAFF.

This chain uses TRBV7-9 with TRBJ2-3; TRBD2 agrees at 8 bases. The CDR3 is made up of 16 amino acids. Per the germline V gene, CDR1 is SEHNR and CDR2 is FQNEAQ (reference sequence). V trimming: 2 bases; J trimming: 3 bases; junction bases outside the gene matches: 7. The CDR3 loop reads CASSLPTGGGTDTQYF. The CDR3 DNA follows: TGTGCCAGCAGCTTACCAACGGGAGGGGGTACAGATACGCAGTATTTT.

This clone was detected only a few times. The chain has TRBV7-9 and TRBJ2-1; 10 bases align to TRBD2. The length of the CDR3 is 17 residues. Trimming cost V 6 bases and J 2 bases; bases outside gene matches: 10. Germline CDR1 is SEHNR and CDR2 is FQNEAQ (reference sequence). The CDR3 coding sequence is TGTGCCAGCAGAGGAAGCGGGAGGGCCGGGGCCTACAATGAGCAGTTCTTC. It is translated as CASRGSGRAGAYNEQFF.